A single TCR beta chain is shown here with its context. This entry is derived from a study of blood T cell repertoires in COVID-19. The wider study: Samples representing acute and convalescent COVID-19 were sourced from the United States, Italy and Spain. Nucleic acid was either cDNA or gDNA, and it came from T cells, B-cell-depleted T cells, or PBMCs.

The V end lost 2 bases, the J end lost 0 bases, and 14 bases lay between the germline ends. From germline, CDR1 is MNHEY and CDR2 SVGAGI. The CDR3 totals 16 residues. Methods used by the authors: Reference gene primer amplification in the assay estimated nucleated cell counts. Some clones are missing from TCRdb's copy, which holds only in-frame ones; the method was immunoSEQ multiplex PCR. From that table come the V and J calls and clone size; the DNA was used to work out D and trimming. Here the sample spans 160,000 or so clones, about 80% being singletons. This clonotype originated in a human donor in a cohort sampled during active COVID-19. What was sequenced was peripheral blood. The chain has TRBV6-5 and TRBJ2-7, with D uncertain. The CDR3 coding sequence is TGTGCCAGCAGTTACAAGTACAGCCCTTCCTCCTACGAGCAGTACTTC. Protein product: CASSYKYSPSSYEQYF.